These 16 T cell receptor beta chains were sequenced from one sample in a study of T cells in Graves' hyperthyroidism and ophthalmopathy. Template material for amplifying TCR beta CDR3 regions consisted of RNA transcripts. Researchers ran a first-round RT-PCR on the TCR CDR3 using the HTBI primer set. MiXCR was run by TCRdb on the multiplex PCR reads, yielding one entry per CDR3 protein. The profile shows roughly 290,000 distinct CDR3 sequences, 12% to 15% of them singletons. Sample: blood. Receptors were obtained from a woman between 40 and 50 years old with Graves' hyperthyroidism.

This clonotype has a count of ten or more. The chain uses TRBV28 and TRBJ1-1; D perhaps matches TRBD1 (5 bases). Germline V gene sequence: CDR1 MDHEN, CDR2 SYDVKM. The CDR3 consists of 13 residues. Trimming removed 7 bases at V and 3 bases at J, with 12 bases between. The CDR3 protein is CASNLQGDTEAFF. The CDR3 DNA follows: TGTGCCAGCAACCTCCAGGGCGACACTGAAGCTTTCTTT.

The sample holds many counts of this clonotype. This chain links TRBV11-1 with TRBJ1-2; D is undetermined. Germline lookup yields CDR1 SGHAT and CDR2 FQDESV (reference sequence). V was cut by 0 bases and J by 6 bases, with 8 bases left in between. This CDR3 contains 13 residues. The CDR3 here is CASSLAAGNGYTF. The CDR3, as DNA: TGTGCCAGCAGCTTAGCGGCGGGTAATGGCTACACCTTC. The full variable domain, its missing parts supplied by reference TRBV11-1 and TRBJ1-2, is EAEVAQSPRYKITEKSQAVAFWCDPISGHATLYWYRQILGQGPELLVQFQDESVVDDSQLPKDRFSAERLKGVDSTLKIQPAELGDSAMYLCASSLAAGNGYTFGSGTRLTVV.

The chain recombines TRBV14 with TRBJ1-2; D ambiguous. CDR3 length: 15 residues. V lost 1 base and J lost 8, with 17 bases in between. Germline-derived CDR1 and CDR2 are SGHDN and FVKESK. The DNA for the CDR3 is TGTGCCAGCAGCCAAGGACGGATCTTTGGTTTGGGCTACACCTTC. This gives the protein CASSQGRIFGLGYTF.

Many counts were recorded for this clonotype. This CDR3 is CSPGTGRYKVAQYF. For the CDR3, the DNA is TGCAGCCCCGGGACAGGGAGATATAAAGTGGCCCAGTACTTC. The V and J genes are TRBV29-1 and TRBJ2-5; 9 bases agree with TRBD1. CDR1 is SQVTM, CDR2 ANQGSEA, per germline. Trimming at V came to 8 bases and at J to 9 bases, leaving 16 bases not matched to a gene. The CDR3 covers 14 residues.

This clonotype was seen at least ten times. A clone one base away is much larger, so this may be a read error. The chain employs TRBV6-1 and TRBJ1-5; D ambiguous. Looked up from germline, CDR1 is MNHNS and CDR2 is SASEGT. The germline V and J ends were trimmed by 2 bases and 2 bases, with 7 bases remaining between them. This CDR3 contains 14 residues. This chain's CDR3 is CASSELKGNQPQHF. In nucleotides, the CDR3 is TGTGCCAGCAGTGAATTGAAGGGCAATCAGCCCCAGCATTTT.

This clonotype showed up many times. The genes are TRBV7-9 and TRBJ1-1; perhaps TRBD1 as D (6 bases). Germline lookup yields CDR1 SEHNR and CDR2 FQNEAQ (reference sequence). The CDR3 spans 14 residues. V was clipped by 1 base and J by 5 bases, with 11 bases between them. CDR3 residues: CASSLELRGTEAFF. Written as DNA, the CDR3 is TGTGCCAGCAGCTTAGAGCTGAGGGGGACTGAAGCTTTCTTT.

The sample holds a few counts of this clonotype. V gene TRBV19 combines with J gene TRBJ1-1; no definite D call. The length of the CDR3 is 14 residues. Germline CDR1 LNHDA, CDR2 SQIVND (reference sequence). V dropped 6 bases and J dropped 2 bases, with 13 bases sitting between them. DNA of the CDR3: TGTGCCAGTAGGAAGACACAAAGAAACACTGAAGCTTTCTTT. Encoded protein: CASRKTQRNTEAFF.

In its sample, this clonotype was seen many times. The rearrangement links TRBV29-1 to TRBJ1-1; perhaps TRBD1 as D (5 bases). Deletions cut 5 bases from V and 1 base from J, with 14 bases between. The CDR3 sequence is 14 residues long. CDR1 and CDR2 (germline): SQVTM, ANQGSEA. In DNA, the CDR3 is TGCAGCGTTATAGGTGGGGCGCCGAACACTGAAGCTTTCTTT. Amino acid sequence: CSVIGGAPNTEAFF.

Ten or more counts support this clonotype. V and J are TRBV7-2 and TRBJ1-2, with D perhaps TRBD1 (5 bases). From germline, CDR1 is SGHTA and CDR2 FQGNSA. Trimming cost V 3 bases and J 1 base, with 9 bases left between them. The CDR3 has 14 amino acids. The CDR3: CASSFDRSNYGYTF. The CDR3 bases are TGTGCCAGCAGCTTCGACAGAAGTAACTATGGCTACACCTTC.

The sample holds many counts of this clonotype. The V call is TRBV7-9, the J call TRBJ2-5; 8 bases agree with TRBD2. This CDR3 is built from 14 residues. CDR1 SEHNR and CDR2 FQNEAQ come from the germline V gene (reference sequence). After removal of 6 bases from V and 2 bases from J, the junction contained 5 bases not matched to a gene. CDR3 DNA sequence: TGTGCCAGCAGGGCTAGCGGGCAGCAAGAGACCCAGTACTTC. Amino acids: CASRASGQQETQYF.

This clonotype was seen at least ten times. The chain couples TRBV19 to TRBJ1-5; maybe TRBD1 (5 bases). There are 15 residues in the CDR3. Trimming left V 0 bases short and J 2 bases short, with 8 bases between. Germline values: CDR1 LNHDA, CDR2 SQIVND (reference sequence). For the CDR3, the DNA is TGTGCCAGTAGTATAGAGGGAGGGGGCAATCAGCCCCAGCATTTT. Translating it yields CASSIEGGGNQPQHF.

This clonotype occurred a few times. One end of the junction does not line up with germline, which may come from a read error. This chain connects TRBV20-1 to TRBJ1-2, with TRBD1 matching 9 bases. The CDR3 spans 15 residues. The germline V gene encodes CDR1 DFQATT and CDR2 SNEGSKA (reference sequence). This chain's CDR3 is CSGKPTGTGIGGHTF. The DNA for the CDR3 is TGCAGTGGCAAGCCGACCGGGACAGGGATTGGTGGCCACACCTTC.

This clonotype was counted at least ten times. The chain carries TRBV6-1 and TRBJ2-7, with 7 bases fitting TRBD2. CDR3 length equals 11 residues. From germline, CDR1 is MNHNS and CDR2 SASEGT. The V gene end was trimmed by 6 bases and the J gene end by 6 bases; junction bases not matched to a gene: 2. As DNA, the CDR3 is TGTGCCAGCAGGGGGGGGGGCGAGCAGTACTTC. It specifies CASRGGGEQYF.

This clonotype has ten or more counts. The rearrangement joins TRBV2 to TRBJ2-3; D ambiguous. With 4 bases removed from V and 1 base from J, the gap between germline ends came to 9 bases. Germline CDR1 SNHLY, CDR2 FYNNEI. CDR3 length equals 14 residues. The CDR3 reads CASSARGGTDTQYF. CDR3 in DNA: TGTGCCAGCAGTGCGAGAGGTGGCACAGATACGCAGTATTTT. Filled out from reference TRBV2 and TRBJ2-3, the complete variable domain reads EPEVTQTPSHQVTQMGQEVILRCVPISNHLYFYWYRQILGQKVEFLVSFYNNEISEKSEIFDDQFSVERPDGSNFTLKIRSTKLEDSAMYFCASSARGGTDTQYFGPGTRLTVL.

This clonotype was seen ten or more times. This CDR3 is CSSGWGNTGELFF. The CDR3 DNA sequence: TGCAGCTCAGGGTGGGGAAACACCGGGGAGCTGTTTTTT. V gene TRBV29-1 combines with J gene TRBJ2-2, with D perhaps TRBD1 (5 bases). This CDR3 region has 13 residues. V was pared by 8 bases and J by 2 bases, with 12 bases between. Per germline, CDR1 SQVTM and CDR2 ANQGSEA.

In this sample, this clonotype turned up a few times. The gene calls are TRBV20-1 and TRBJ2-1; D may be TRBD2 (6 bases). The V gene's germline CDR1 is DFQATT and CDR2 SNEGSKA (reference sequence). The V and J ends lost 7 bases and 5 bases respectively, with 15 bases between them. The CDR3 covers 13 residues. Written as DNA, the CDR3 is TGCAGTGTTCAAAAGGAGCGGGACAATGAGCAGTTCTTC. Translated: CSVQKERDNEQFF.